This T cell receptor beta chain is from a study of cytomegalovirus exposure and HLA in healthy donors. Study findings and constraints: Apart from CMV serostatus, no immune exposure information was available. Three CMV-associated chains proved CMV antigen-specific in vitro. It emerged from a later analysis that several of the most significant clusters appeared to be linked to common viral pathogens. Most TCR sequences proved rare, with some public TCRs found in many donors.

Germline CDR1 is SGHRS and CDR2 is YFSETQ. This CDR3 spans 14 amino acids. V gave up 1 base and J gave up 4 bases; unmatched junction bases: 2. Concerning this clone: What it recognizes is unknown.

Use of 60 Vbeta and 13 Jbeta primers characterized the PCR. The method was immunoSEQ multiplex PCR; TCRdb's version includes in-frame clones alone and lacks a portion of them. The repertoire consists of approximately 38,000 clones, with 65% to 90% occurring once and the leading ten covering over 9.5%. Sequencing used PBMCs. This TCR was recovered from a woman under 30 in good health and CMV-seropositive. The chain carries TRBV5-1 and TRBJ1-2; the match to TRBD1 covers 9 bases. CDR3 amino acids: CASSLRDRAYGYTF. The CDR3 DNA sequence: TGCGCCAGCAGCTTGAGGGACAGGGCCTATGGCTACACCTTC.